This paragraph reports one T cell receptor (beta chain). Its antigen is unknown. The V and J ends lost 6 bases and 1 base respectively, with 12 bases between them. Germline CDR1 is MNHEY and CDR2 is SVGAGI. This CDR3 region has 14 residues. This sample stems from a study of shared clonotypes between healthy human individuals. As for the study in general: A donor's plate count was three for CD4 naive and three for CD4 memory; CD8 naive had two and CD8 memory one.

The table came from immunoSEQ multiplex PCR; TCRdb's copy has only in-frame clones and leaves some out. The table has 2 million or so clones, around 95% seen once. Overall study results and limits: Large sequencing depth failed to make sorted-subset sequencing complete, rarefaction showed. Naive subsets generally exceeded memory subsets in estimated richness.

Sequencing was done on a sample of naive CD4+ T cells sorted from blood. Indicated subset: CD45RA+ positively selected. This chain connects TRBV6-5 to TRBJ2-5, with TRBD1 as a possible D gene (6 bases). The source of this sequence is a young man in good health. Written as DNA, the CDR3 is TGTGCCAGCAGCCCGGGACATATCCAAGAGACCCAGTACTTC. Translated, it gives CASSPGHIQETQYF.